This T cell receptor (beta chain) was sequenced for a study of T cell clonality in common variable immunodeficiency. General study points: Fewer deletions and N-nucleotide insertions were reportedly seen in common variable immunodeficiency TCR beta sequences. CVID subjects showed higher TCRbeta clonality than healthy controls. Repertoire-complication correlations in CVID were limited by patient heterogeneity.

The assay was immunoSEQ multiplex PCR, and TCRdb's table has in-frame clones only and misses some. The sample has 40,000 to 50,000 clones, none seen only once. The germline V and J ends were trimmed by 2 bases and 4 bases, with 11 bases remaining between them. Germline V lookup: CDR1 SGHTA, CDR2 FQGTGA. The CDR3 has 14 residues. In this sample, this clone turned up many times. Its antigen is still unknown. Coverage ceases 3 residues before the CDR3 finishes, and the germline J gene fills in the end. The rearrangement joins TRBV7-3 to TRBJ2-5; TRBD1 is a possible D gene (7 bases). The sequencing sample was made of peripheral blood mononuclear cells. This receptor was obtained from a person between 18 and 70 years old in good health. CDR3: CASSLAGGGETQYF. Partial CDR3 DNA: TGTGCCAGCAGCTTAGCAGGGGGAGGAGAGACC.